The 26 T cell receptor beta chains below all came from one sample that was sequenced in a study of vaccination effects on CD4 cells after COVID-19. Cultured cells yielded isolated CD4+ T cells after around 10 days. Produced via immunoSEQ multiplex PCR; TCRdb's table is partial and in-frame only. The data hold 50,000 to 70,000 clones, with approximately 72% observed a single time. No cognate antigen is known for these TCRs. The sample here was CD4+ T cells from PBMCs cultured without peptide, taken before COVID-19 vaccination. The receptors shown here come from a human donor who had a prior SARS-CoV-2 infection.

This clone was observed a handful of times. This chain links TRBV5-5 with TRBJ1-2, with a possible D match to TRBD1 (6 bases). The CDR3 is 13 amino acids. Between the trimmed V and J ends, which lost 1 base and 5 bases, there was a span of 9 bases. Germline values: CDR1 SGHKS, CDR2 YYEKEE (reference sequence). CDR3 in DNA: TGTGCCAGCAGCTTGAGGGGGGGGTATGGCTACACCTTC. This translates into CASSLRGGYGYTF. The full variable domain, completed using reference TRBV5-5 and TRBJ1-2, is DAGVTQSPTHLIKTRGQQVTLRCSPISGHKSVSWYQQVLGQGPQFIFQYYEKEERGRGNFPDRFSARQFPNYSSELNVNALLLGDSALYLCASSLRGGYGYTFGSGTRLTVV.

The chain is built from TRBV28 and TRBJ1-2; 9 bases align to TRBD1. From germline, CDR1 is MDHEN and CDR2 SYDVKM. V lost 3 bases, J lost 4 bases, and 6 bases stayed unmatched. CDR3 length: 15 amino acids. For the CDR3, the DNA is TGTGCCAGCAGTTTCCCGGGACAGGGCAGCTATGGCTACACCTTC. Amino acid sequence: CASSFPGQGSYGYTF.

The sample holds one count of this clone. This chain uses TRBV11-3 with TRBJ1-3; possible D gene TRBD1, 5 bases. Germline-derived CDR1 and CDR2 are SGHNT and YENEEA. V was shortened by 4 bases and J by 0 bases, with 10 bases between the two germline ends. The CDR3 extends over 15 amino acids. CDR3 nucleotides: TGTGCCAGCAGCTCCGACAGCAACTCTGGAAACACCATATATTTT. Protein sequence: CASSSDSNSGNTIYF.

The gene calls are TRBV12-3 or TRBV12-4 and TRBJ1-5; D is undetermined. V lost 5 bases to trimming and J lost 1 base, with 3 bases between them. The CDR3 covers 12 residues. CDR3 residues: CASSQSNQPQHF. The CDR3, as DNA: TGTGCCAGCAGTCAAAGCAATCAGCCCCAGCATTTT.

The chain's CDR3 is CASSRIGYQPQHF. As DNA, the CDR3 is TGTGCCAGCAGCCGAATAGGGTATCAGCCCCAGCATTTT. This chain uses TRBV7-9 with TRBJ1-5; D call uncertain. Per the germline V gene, CDR1 is SEHNR and CDR2 is FQNEAQ (reference sequence). The CDR3 length is 13 residues. V dropped 5 bases and J dropped 5 bases, with 10 bases sitting between them.

This chain connects TRBV2 to TRBJ2-3; the D gene is possibly TRBD2 (6 bases). Germline assignment: CDR1 SNHLY and CDR2 FYNNEI. V was clipped by 4 bases and J by 6 bases, with 20 bases between them. The CDR3 extends over 16 amino acids. The CDR3 sequence: CASSGGGIGFMDTQYF. CDR3 nucleotides: TGTGCCAGCAGTGGCGGCGGGATAGGCTTTATGGATACGCAGTATTTT. Filled out from reference TRBV2 and TRBJ2-3, the complete variable domain reads EPEVTQTPSHQVTQMGQEVILRCVPISNHLYFYWYRQILGQKVEFLVSFYNNEISEKSEIFDDQFSVERPDGSNFTLKIRSTKLEDSAMYFCASSGGGIGFMDTQYFGPGTRLTVL.

The rearrangement joins TRBV11-3 to TRBJ2-7, with TRBD2 matching over 8 bases. Germline loops: CDR1 SGHNT, CDR2 YENEEA. This CDR3 has 16 residues. The J segment lost 3 bases and the V segment lost 5 bases, leaving 12 bases of the junction unmatched. The CDR3 bases are TGTGCCAGCAGCACCATGACTAGCGCCAACTTCTACGAGCAGTACTTC. Translation: CASSTMTSANFYEQYF.

The V and J genes are TRBV2 and TRBJ2-7; the D gene is possibly TRBD2 (5 bases). Trimming pared 10 bases from V and 6 bases from J, leaving 19 bases between. The CDR3 is 13 amino acids. Germline CDR1 and CDR2: SNHLY and FYNNEI. The CDR3 nucleotides are TGTGCCACCGAATTAGACGGAGGATCCGAGCAGTACTTC. It specifies CATELDGGSEQYF.

The V and J genes are TRBV24-1 and TRBJ2-1; 7 bases are a match to TRBD1. The CDR3 runs to 17 residues. In germline, CDR1 is KGHDR, CDR2 SFDVKD. The V segment lost 3 bases and the J segment 6 bases; nucleotides outside the gene matches: 13. As DNA, the CDR3 is TGTGCCACCAGTGATCCAAGGGGGCGCCAATTTCCCAATGAGCAGTTCTTC. It yields the protein CATSDPRGRQFPNEQFF.

The chain employs TRBV2 and TRBJ2-5; D unclear. The CDR3 is made up of 12 amino acids. Germline-derived CDR1 and CDR2 are SNHLY and FYNNEI. Trimming took off 4 bases at V and 4 bases at J, with 7 bases between the two ends. DNA for the CDR3: TGTGCCAGCAGTGCAAGCCCAGAGACCCAGTACTTC. Residues: CASSASPETQYF.

The chain combines TRBV27 with TRBJ2-3; the D is unclear. Germline V gives CDR1 MNHEY, CDR2 SMNVEV (reference sequence). Trimming took 4 bases from V and 1 from J, leaving 9 bases between them. This CDR3 comprises 14 residues. As DNA, the CDR3 is TGTGCCAGCAGTTATACGGACCGCACAGATACGCAGTATTTT. As protein: CASSYTDRTDTQYF.

This chain links TRBV30 with TRBJ2-7; perhaps TRBD2 as D (5 bases). V lost 0 bases and J 9 bases, leaving 12 bases between the germline ends. The CDR3 has 12 amino acids. The germline V gene encodes CDR1 GTSNPN and CDR2 SVGIG (reference sequence). CDR3 DNA: TGTGCCTGGAGTGTACGCGCACGGGGGCAGTACTTC. This sequence encodes CAWSVRARGQYF.

V gene TRBV18 combines with J gene TRBJ1-2, with D possibly matching TRBD1 (6 bases). Trimming shortened V by 4 bases and J by 4 bases, and 13 bases separated the two germline ends. Germline V gene data show CDR1 as KGHSH and CDR2 as LQKENI. The CDR3 contains 14 residues. CDR3 sequence reads: CASSLTGIGYGYTF. The CDR3 nucleotides are TGTGCCAGCTCACTTACAGGGATCGGCTATGGCTACACCTTC. Variable domain in full (rest from reference TRBV18 and TRBJ1-2): NAGVMQNPRHLVRRRGQEARLRCSPMKGHSHVYWYRQLPEEGLKFMVYLQKENIIDESGMPKERFSAEFPKEGPSILRIQQVVRGDSAAYFCASSLTGIGYGYTFGSGTRLTVV.

The gene calls are TRBV7-8 and TRBJ1-3; 12 bases align to TRBD1. The CDR3 totals 21 residues. The V gene end was trimmed by 5 bases and the J gene end by 0 bases; junction bases not matched to a gene: 17. Germline V lookup: CDR1 SGHVS, CDR2 FQNEAQ. The CDR3 bases are TGTGCCAGCAGCCCAACACCCGGGACAGGGGGCTTTAGGAACTCTGGAAACACCATATATTTT. This encodes CASSPTPGTGGFRNSGNTIYF.

This clone was counted only a few times. The chain has TRBV4-1 and TRBJ2-5, with no clear D. CDR1 is MGHRA and CDR2 is YSYEKL in the germline V gene. The CDR3 spans 15 residues. Trimming removed 0 bases from V and 5 bases from J, with 13 bases in between. CDR3 in amino acids: CASSQDTTYGETQYF. DNA of the CDR3: TGCGCCAGCAGCCAAGACACCACGTATGGGGAGACCCAGTACTTC.

This sequence joins TRBV15 and TRBJ1-5, with 7 nucleotides matching TRBD1. The CDR3 runs to 15 residues. The junction had 8 bases not matched to a gene; V was cut back by 8 bases and J by 1 base. Germline loops: CDR1 LNHNV, CDR2 YYDKDF (reference sequence). Written as DNA, the CDR3 is TGTGCCACCGGAAGAGAGGGGGCGAGCAATCAGCCCCAGCATTTT. Its protein product is CATGREGASNQPQHF.

The gene calls are TRBV5-4 and TRBJ2-7; TRBD2 matches 11 bases. The CDR3 loop spans 18 amino acids. The V gene's germline CDR1 is SGHNT and CDR2 YYREEE (reference sequence). Unmatched junction bases numbered 10, after V lost 0 bases and J lost 2 bases. The CDR3 loop reads CASSLGGGLAGGPYEQYF. The DNA of the CDR3 is TGTGCCAGCAGCTTGGGTGGAGGGCTAGCGGGAGGCCCCTACGAGCAGTACTTC.

This clone was observed a handful of times. This chain connects TRBV3-1 (or the pseudogene TRBV3-2) to TRBJ1-1; 7 nucleotides match TRBD1. The CDR3 sequence is 15 residues long. V lost 4 bases to trimming and J lost 6 bases; unmatched junction nucleotides: 11. CDR1 and CDR2 (germline): LGHDT, YNNKEL (reference sequence). The CDR3 DNA is TGTGCCAGCAGCCGGGAAACAGGGGCAGGTCCTGAAGCTTTCTTT. It is translated as CASSRETGAGPEAFF.

Details on this clone: The sample contains more than one DNA sequence encoding this CDR3. The V gene is TRBV18, the J gene TRBJ2-2; D gene unclear. The ends were cut back, 0 bases at V and 1 base at J, with 0 bases in the middle. Germline V gene data show CDR1 as KGHSH and CDR2 as LQKENI. The CDR3 extends over 13 amino acids. CDR3 in amino acids: CASSPPNTGELFF. The CDR3 DNA is TGTGCCAGCTCACCACCGAACACCGGGGAGCTGTTTTTT. Full variable domain (rest looked up from reference TRBV18 and TRBJ2-2): NAGVMQNPRHLVRRRGQEARLRCSPMKGHSHVYWYRQLPEEGLKFMVYLQKENIIDESGMPKERFSAEFPKEGPSILRIQQVVRGDSAAYFCASSPPNTGELFFGEGSRLTVL.

This rearrangement joins TRBV10-3 to TRBJ1-4, with 8 bases identical to TRBD1. Unmatched junction bases numbered 5, after V lost 4 bases and J lost 4 bases. The germline CDR1 and CDR2 sequences are ENHRY and SYGVKD. This CDR3 comprises 15 residues. DNA for the CDR3: TGTGCCATCAGTGGAGGGACAGGAAATAATGAAAAACTGTTTTTT. Translated: CAISGGTGNNEKLFF.

The J gene is TRBJ2-5, the V gene TRBV20-1; D may match TRBD1 or TRBD2 (5 bases each). The germline V gene has CDR1 DFQATT and CDR2 SNEGSKA (reference sequence). The CDR3 totals 13 residues. With 3 bases removed from V and 5 bases from J, the gap between germline ends came to 13 bases. CDR3 sequence (DNA): TGCAGTGCTAGTTCGAGGGGCGTGGAGACCCAGTACTTC. Protein product: CSASSRGVETQYF.

The chain links TRBV6-5 to TRBJ2-5; TRBD2 might be the D (6 bases). The V and J ends lost 4 bases and 5 bases respectively, with 11 bases between them. The CDR3 has 13 amino acids. Germline-derived CDR1 and CDR2 are MNHEY and SVGAGI. CDR3 in amino acids: CASSWRAYETQYF. DNA for the CDR3: TGTGCCAGCAGTTGGAGGGCGTACGAGACCCAGTACTTC.

The chain employs TRBV18 and TRBJ2-5; 7 bases map to TRBD1. The CDR3 totals 14 residues. Germline V gene lookup returns CDR1 KGHSH and CDR2 LQKENI. J was trimmed by 5 bases and V by 1 base; bases with no gene match: 4. The CDR3 here is CASSPQGAVETQYF. The CDR3 region has the DNA TGTGCCAGCTCACCACAGGGGGCCGTGGAGACCCAGTACTTC.

The chain links TRBV5-4 to TRBJ1-4; 8 nucleotides agree with TRBD1. Germline V gene data show CDR1 as SGHNT and CDR2 as YYREEE (reference sequence). J lost 6 bases, V lost 0 bases, and 4 bases had no gene match. This CDR3 contains 15 residues. The CDR3 loop is CASSLAGGRDEKLFF. The CDR3 DNA follows: TGTGCCAGCAGCTTGGCAGGGGGCCGGGATGAAAAACTGTTTTTT.

J is TRBJ1-1 and V is TRBV6-5; D remains ambiguous. CDR3 size: 13 residues. Germline V gene lookup returns CDR1 MNHEY and CDR2 SVGAGI. V was cut by 6 bases and J by 11 bases, with 19 bases left in between. CDR3 nucleotide sequence: TGTGCCAGCAGATCAGGAGCCCCCGCTAGTGCTTTCTTT. The encoded protein is CASRSGAPASAFF.

V and J are TRBV5-5 and TRBJ1-1, with 7 bases fitting TRBD1. This CDR3 contains 15 residues. The germline V gene has CDR1 SGHKS and CDR2 YYEKEE (reference sequence). Trimming took 0 bases from V and 3 from J; bases not matched to a gene: 5. CDR3 in amino acids: CASSLGDSSYTEAFF. The CDR3 bases are TGTGCCAGCAGCTTGGGGGACAGTTCGTACACTGAAGCTTTCTTT.